A selection of T cell receptor beta chains follows, all from one sample in a study of cytomegalovirus exposure and HLA in healthy donors. The repertoire was sequenced with immunoSEQ multiplex PCR; TCRdb's copy has only in-frame clones and lacks some. The top ten hold approximately 12% of the sample, which has about 250,000 clones, roughly 87% seen once. The sequenced sample was PBMCs. Receptor source: a man in his late teens or twenties in good health and CMV-seropositive. CDR3s include the opening cysteine and the closing phenylalanine or tryptophan. D genes are given only for firm matches. Clone size, where shown, is once, few, many, or a class for clones that have expanded.

v_call: TRBV7-2
clone_size: -
j_call: TRBJ1-5
d_call: -
cdr3_aa: CASNRRFSNQPQHF
cdr3_nt: TGTGCCAGCAATCGAAGGTTTAGCAATCAGCCCCAGCATTTT

v_call: TRBV15
clone_size: few
j_call: TRBJ2-2
d_call: TRBD2
cdr3_aa: CATSRGGSGRATGELFF
cdr3_nt: TGTGCCACCAGCAGAGGCGGAAGTGGGAGGGCCACCGGGGAGCTGTTTTTT

v_call: TRBV2
clone_size: -
j_call: TRBJ2-7
d_call: -
cdr3_aa: CASSEGRGQDEQYF
cdr3_nt: TGTGCCAGCAGTGAAGGGAGGGGGCAGGACGAGCAGTACTTC

v_call: TRBV11-2
clone_size: once
j_call: TRBJ2-1
d_call: -
cdr3_aa: CASSRDGSYNEQFF
cdr3_nt: TGTGCCAGCAGCCGAGACGGATCCTACAATGAGCAGTTCTTC

v_call: TRBV5-1
clone_size: -
j_call: TRBJ2-3
d_call: TRBD2
cdr3_aa: CASSYLAGVNTDTQYF
cdr3_nt: TGCGCCAGCAGCTACCTAGCGGGAGTCAACACAGATACGCAGTATTTT

v_call: TRBV4-1
clone_size: -
j_call: TRBJ1-1
d_call: TRBD1
cdr3_aa: CASSHPIPRQGNTEAFF
cdr3_nt: TGCGCCAGCAGCCACCCAATACCCAGACAGGGCAACACTGAAGCTTTCTTT

v_call: TRBV28
clone_size: -
j_call: TRBJ2-1
d_call: -
cdr3_aa: CASRTAYNEQFF
cdr3_nt: TGTGCCAGTCGGACAGCCTACAATGAGCAGTTCTTC

v_call: TRBV27
clone_size: -
j_call: TRBJ1-4
d_call: TRBD1
cdr3_aa: CASSNRQGRGEKLFF
cdr3_nt: TGTGCCAGCAGCAACCGACAGGGGAGGGGTGAAAAACTGTTTTTT

v_call: TRBV14
clone_size: -
j_call: TRBJ2-5
d_call: TRBD1
cdr3_aa: CASSQGLDRGQETQYF
cdr3_nt: TGTGCCAGCAGCCAAGGGTTGGACAGGGGTCAAGAGACCCAGTACTTC

v_call: TRBV2
clone_size: -
j_call: TRBJ1-5
d_call: -
cdr3_aa: CASSLTENSNQPQHF
cdr3_nt: TGTGCCAGCAGTTTGACAGAAAATAGCAATCAGCCCCAGCATTTT

v_call: TRBV2
clone_size: -
j_call: TRBJ1-1
d_call: -
cdr3_aa: CASATGAWEAFF
cdr3_nt: TGTGCCAGCGCAACCGGGGCTTGGGAAGCTTTCTTT

v_call: TRBV5-4
clone_size: -
j_call: TRBJ2-2
d_call: TRBD2
cdr3_aa: CASSPRLAGVNTGELFF
cdr3_nt: TGTGCCAGCAGCCCTCGACTAGCGGGGGTAAACACCGGGGAGCTGTTTTTT

v_call: TRBV15
clone_size: -
j_call: TRBJ2-4
d_call: -
cdr3_aa: CATSRGSDIQYF
cdr3_nt: TGTGCCACCAGCAGAGGCTCGGACATTCAGTACTTC

v_call: TRBV11-2
clone_size: -
j_call: TRBJ1-2
d_call: TRBD1
cdr3_aa: CASSLGDRGEGYTF
cdr3_nt: TGTGCCAGCAGCTTAGGGGACAGGGGTGAAGGCTACACCTTC

v_call: TRBV9
clone_size: -
j_call: TRBJ1-2
d_call: -
cdr3_aa: CASSAPTFGGYTF
cdr3_nt: TGTGCCAGCAGCGCCCCGACCTTTGGAGGCTACACCTTC

v_call: TRBV11-1
clone_size: once
j_call: TRBJ2-7
d_call: -
cdr3_aa: CASSILEGDYEQYF
cdr3_nt: TGTGCCAGCAGCATACTGGAGGGGGACTACGAGCAGTACTTC

v_call: TRBV7-9
clone_size: -
j_call: TRBJ2-3
d_call: TRBD2
cdr3_aa: CASSPISGQTDTQYF
cdr3_nt: TGTGCCAGCAGCCCGATTAGCGGGCAGACAGATACGCAGTATTTT

v_call: TRBV27
clone_size: -
j_call: TRBJ1-2
d_call: -
cdr3_aa: CASSSTGIYGGYTF
cdr3_nt: TGTGCCAGCAGTTCGACAGGTATCTATGGCGGCTACACCTTC

v_call: TRBV6-6
clone_size: -
j_call: TRBJ2-2
d_call: TRBD2
cdr3_aa: CASSYSAGGVGELFF
cdr3_nt: TGTGCCAGCAGTTACTCAGCGGGAGGGGTCGGGGAGCTGTTTTTT

v_call: TRBV4-3
clone_size: -
j_call: TRBJ2-5
d_call: TRBD2
cdr3_aa: CASSQGLAGQETQYF
cdr3_nt: TGCGCCAGCAGCCAAGGTCTAGCGGGGCAAGAGACCCAGTACTTC

v_call: TRBV6-5
clone_size: -
j_call: TRBJ2-3
d_call: -
cdr3_aa: CASSPRDTQYF
cdr3_nt: TGTGCCAGCAGCCCTCGAGATACGCAGTATTTT

v_call: TRBV28
clone_size: -
j_call: TRBJ1-5
d_call: -
cdr3_aa: CASRTRVGQPQHF
cdr3_nt: TGTGCCAGCAGGACGAGGGTTGGTCAGCCCCAGCATTTT

v_call: TRBV18
clone_size: once
j_call: TRBJ2-7
d_call: -
cdr3_aa: CASSPGRGGYEQYF
cdr3_nt: TGTGCCAGCTCACCGGGCAGGGGAGGCTACGAGCAGTACTTC

v_call: TRBV6-5
clone_size: -
j_call: TRBJ2-2
d_call: -
cdr3_aa: CASSTLGELFF
cdr3_nt: TGTGCCAGCAGTACCCTCGGGGAGCTGTTTTTT

v_call: TRBV14
clone_size: -
j_call: TRBJ2-1
d_call: -
cdr3_aa: CASSRTTRSSYNEQFF
cdr3_nt: TGTGCCAGCAGCCGAACTACTCGCAGCTCCTACAATGAGCAGTTCTTC

v_call: TRBV19
clone_size: -
j_call: TRBJ2-7
d_call: TRBD1
cdr3_aa: CASNGDRGYEQYF
cdr3_nt: TGTGCCAGTAACGGGGACAGGGGATACGAGCAGTACTTC

v_call: TRBV2
clone_size: -
j_call: TRBJ2-2
d_call: -
cdr3_aa: CASSPGASRYTGELFF
cdr3_nt: TGTGCCAGCAGCCCCGGGGCTAGCCGATACACCGGGGAGCTGTTTTTT

v_call: TRBV29-1
clone_size: -
j_call: TRBJ2-2
d_call: -
cdr3_aa: CSAGTFGGELFF
cdr3_nt: TGCAGCGCCGGGACTTTTGGCGGGGAGCTGTTTTTT

v_call: TRBV7-7
clone_size: -
j_call: TRBJ2-1
d_call: TRBD1
cdr3_aa: CASSPAPGGNEQFF
cdr3_nt: TGTGCCAGCAGTCCAGCCCCAGGGGGCAATGAGCAGTTCTTC

v_call: TRBV6-6
clone_size: -
j_call: TRBJ1-5
d_call: TRBD1
cdr3_aa: CASSAGQALDQPQHF
cdr3_nt: TGTGCCAGCAGTGCGGGACAGGCACTGGATCAGCCCCAGCATTTT

v_call: TRBV6-4
clone_size: once
j_call: TRBJ2-3
d_call: TRBD2
cdr3_aa: CASSLTSGSIIDTQYF
cdr3_nt: TGTGCCAGCAGCTTGACTAGCGGGAGTATTATAGATACGCAGTATTTT

v_call: TRBV27
clone_size: -
j_call: TRBJ2-3
d_call: TRBD1
cdr3_aa: CASSPSGDRGVTDTQYF
cdr3_nt: TGTGCCAGCAGTCCGTCCGGGGACAGGGGAGTCACAGATACGCAGTATTTT

v_call: TRBV14
clone_size: -
j_call: TRBJ2-1
d_call: TRBD2
cdr3_aa: CASSQMGTGGRVEQFF
cdr3_nt: TGTGCCAGCAGCCAAATGGGGACTGGCGGGAGGGTAGAGCAGTTCTTC

v_call: TRBV7-9
clone_size: -
j_call: TRBJ2-7
d_call: -
cdr3_aa: CASSLSDSYEQYF
cdr3_nt: TGTGCCAGCAGCCTGTCAGACTCCTACGAGCAGTACTTC

v_call: TRBV13
clone_size: -
j_call: TRBJ2-3
d_call: -
cdr3_aa: CASRLEDADTQYF
cdr3_nt: TGTGCCAGCAGACTAGAAGACGCAGATACGCAGTATTTT

v_call: TRBV5-1
clone_size: -
j_call: TRBJ2-6
d_call: -
cdr3_aa: CASSSPEHAGANVLTF
cdr3_nt: TGCGCCAGCAGCTCCCCCGAGCATGCTGGGGCCAACGTCCTGACTTTC

v_call: TRBV4-1
clone_size: -
j_call: TRBJ1-1
d_call: -
cdr3_aa: CASSQGDLNTEAFF
cdr3_nt: TGCGCCAGCAGCCAAGGGGACCTGAACACTGAAGCTTTCTTT

v_call: TRBV9
clone_size: -
j_call: TRBJ2-5
d_call: TRBD2
cdr3_aa: CASSVGGLVWETQYF
cdr3_nt: TGTGCCAGCAGCGTAGGGGGACTAGTTTGGGAGACCCAGTACTTC